The sequence of this T cell receptor (beta chain) was determined in a study of T cells in Graves' hyperthyroidism and ophthalmopathy. Germline values: CDR1 SGHAT, CDR2 FQNNGV. With V trimmed by 5 bases and J by 2 bases, 8 bases remained unmatched. This CDR3 has 15 residues. This clonotype was observed at least ten times. Its antigen is undetermined. RNA transcripts were the template for amplifying TCR beta CDR3 regions. Using the HTBI primer set, a first-round RT-PCR was run on the TCR CDR3. TCRdb reprocessed the multiplex PCR reads via MiXCR and lists one record per CDR3 protein. Of under 400,000 distinct CDR3 sequences listed, roughly 21% were seen once; the top ten hold under 55%. Whole-study results and caveats: Blood also held most thyroid clonotypes expanded beyond 0.001.

Source material: blood. The TCR originated in a woman between 45 and 60 years old with Graves' hyperthyroidism. The chain employs TRBV11-2 and TRBJ2-5, with 7 bases fitting TRBD2. The CDR3 coding sequence is TGTGCCAGCAGCCTTTTTCTAGCGGTACAAGAGACCCAGTACTTC. It is translated as CASSLFLAVQETQYF.